The 5 T cell receptor beta chains listed next were all sequenced from one sample in a study of CD8 T cells in ankylosing spondylitis. Study-level findings and limits: It appeared that ankylosing spondylitis blood was characterized by a TCR beta motif of fewer than ten highly homologous variants.

No cognate antigen is known for these TCRs. From the 5' RACE reads, TCRdb called clonotypes with MiXCR, one entry per CDR3 protein. The table records about 800,000 distinct CDR3 sequences, over 9.5% of them present only once. Material: blood, either unsorted or a sorted T cell fraction (not recorded which). These TCRs come from a male donor with ankylosing spondylitis.

This clonotype has ten or more counts. The chain has TRBV5-1 and TRBJ1-1; D is uncertain. This CDR3 has 13 residues. Trimming took off 2 bases at V and 3 bases at J, with 8 bases between the two ends. CDR1 SGHRS and CDR2 YFSETQ come from the germline V gene. The CDR3 DNA sequence: TGCGCCAGCAGCTTTACTACTGACACTGAAGCTTTCTTT. Translation gives CASSFTTDTEAFF.

The J gene is TRBJ2-2, the V gene TRBV2; TRBD2 matches 7 bases. This CDR3 is built from 14 residues. V lost 10 bases, J lost 1 base, and 6 bases stayed unmatched. The germline gives CDR1 SNHLY, CDR2 FYNNEI. The chain's CDR3 is CATSSGMNTGELFF. In DNA form, the CDR3 reads TGTGCCACTTCTAGCGGCATGAACACCGGGGAGCTGTTTTTT.

The table lists this clonotype with a few counts. The DNA of the CDR3 is TGTGCCAGCTCAAATCTAGCCGGGACACTCTCCTACAATGAGCAGTTCTTC. This gives the protein CASSNLAGTLSYNEQFF. This rearrangement joins TRBV18 to TRBJ2-1, with D maybe TRBD1 (6 bases). The CDR3 consists of 17 residues. Germline V gene sequence: CDR1 KGHSH, CDR2 LQKENI. The V end was cut by 5 bases, the J end by 0 bases, with 17 bases between.

The rearrangement joins TRBV20-1 to TRBJ2-2; D unresolved. V lost 1 base and J 7 bases, leaving 19 bases between the germline ends. Germline V gene sequence: CDR1 DFQATT, CDR2 SNEGSKA (reference sequence). The CDR3 loop spans 16 amino acids. The CDR3 spells CSARVYSRERNGELFF. The CDR3 DNA is TGCAGTGCTAGAGTGTACTCCCGAGAGAGGAACGGGGAGCTGTTTTTT.

V gene TRBV6-5 combines with J gene TRBJ2-7; D may match TRBD1 or TRBD2 (5 bases each). CDR3 length equals 14 residues. V dropped 2 bases and J dropped 2 bases, with 10 bases sitting between them. Germline V CDR1 and CDR2: MNHEY, SVGAGI. The CDR3 reads CASSYGGAAYEQYF. The CDR3 DNA sequence: TGTGCCAGCAGTTACGGGGGTGCGGCCTACGAGCAGTACTTC.